Listed here is a single T cell receptor beta chain. Its antigen remains undetermined. No much larger clone exists at a distance of one base, and base qualities are not known. The data were taken from a study of cytomegalovirus exposure and HLA in healthy donors (dated by TCRdb to the late 2010s). About the investigation overall: According to an earlier analysis of a few hundred of the donors, 150 million to 200 million T cells yielded some 120 million unique TCR beta sequences and approximately 300 Gb of sequence data. Roughly 300 gigabases of sequencing data and around 88 million unique TCR sequences made up an early release that covered 500 to 700 HLA-typed donors. Of the 398 genotyped donors, roughly 80% fell in the genetic ancestry cluster associated with self-reported Caucasian donors. The study was designed to test whether signatures of past pathogen exposure could be identified by cataloging public T cell receptors. The study used immunosequencing to profile the T cell repertoires of approximately 650 subjects and linked those repertoires to cytomegalovirus serostatus. Besides the first cohort of 550 to 750 subjects, a separate validation cohort made up of over 95 different subjects was used. To predict cytomegalovirus infection status, the study combined high-throughput TCR immunosequencing, statistical association of individual TCRs with disease status, and machine learning. In a later analysis, previously published TCR beta repertoires from several hundred donors were re-analyzed and high-resolution HLA genotyping was added so that TCR occurrence patterns could be studied. The later analysis used no new phenotypic data to find candidate immune exposures, relying instead on TCR beta sequences and their occurrence across donors. In an earlier analysis of about 590 of the donors, high-throughput TCR beta sequencing was used to judge whether each TCR beta V gene segment behaved as functional or pseudogenic. Donor age, sex, ethnicity and CMV serostatus were compiled alongside the repertoire data. Genome-wide SNP genotypes for about 55% of the roughly 670 donors were used in a later genetic analysis, which treated that subset as a discovery cohort. Every repertoire in the discovery cohort had been generated on one and the same sequencing platform. HLA typing included class I and class II loci at four-digit resolution. The number of donors typed differed by locus, with about 629-640 for A, B, C, DRB1 and DQB1, 522 for DQA1, approximately 570 for DPA1, and some 440 for DPB1. A handful of DR-DQ haplotypes were handled as single units for association and clustering because linkage in the cohort was strong. On average, approximately 250,000 unique TCR beta nucleotide sequences were sequenced per donor among some 420 genotyped donors of the cohort, with roughly 18% of those sequences being non-productive.

Receptor libraries were prepared by the immunoSEQ multiplex PCR assay. For the multiplex PCR, a mixture combining 60 forward primers for TCR Vbeta segments and 13 reverse primers for TCR Jbeta segments was used. A multiplex PCR assay on genomic DNA amplified the CDR3 region of rearranged TCR beta genes. The amplified TCR beta libraries were sequenced on the Illumina HiSeq System as 87-base-pair reads. As for the authors' bioinformatics: Across the 666 repertoires, a later analysis counted 75 million to 90 million unique TCR beta chains, around 11 million of which were shared by at least two donors. Raw reads were error-corrected and collapsed into unique sequences by a nearest-neighbor algorithm in which closely related sequences were merged to remove PCR and sequencing errors. CDR3 sequences were aligned to IMGT reference sequences to assign V, D and J gene segments. For a sequence to be retained, a match of at least six nucleotides to both a V gene segment and a J gene segment was required. Rearrangements were called productive when the CDR3 lacked stop codons and stayed in frame with V and J; all others were non-productive. Following IMGT convention, CDR3 was defined as the stretch from the second conserved V-encoded cysteine up to the conserved J-encoded phenylalanine. The earlier analysis of about 640 of the donors excluded any sequence lacking an unambiguous match to a single V gene segment. An earlier analysis of 500 to 700 of the donors classified V segments as functional when productive rearrangements were above 56.7% and as segregating when the standard deviation between donors was above 5%. A statistical classification framework was built for diagnosing cytomegalovirus status from the catalog of TCR beta chain sequences. In a later analysis, TCR nucleotide sequences were compared against IMGT/GENE-DB human TR gene sequences so that V and J genes could be assigned. The TCRdist pipeline was used in a later analysis to assign CDR3 sequences and most-parsimonious VDJ recombination scenarios. In a later analysis, each TCR beta chain was defined by its CDR3 amino acid sequence together with its V-gene family, and reads without a unique V-gene family were excluded. A later analysis removed 600 or so highly shared, low-generation-probability nucleotide sequences to deal with suspected cross-contamination and a sequencing artifact. In a later analysis, a clonal expansion index was calculated for each public chain from normalized within-repertoire ranks of inferred template counts. In a later analysis, generation probabilities were computed with a VDJ recombination model fitted to out-of-frame rearrangements, and the resulting probabilities were checked against IGoR. In a later analysis, hypergeometric tests were used to score TCR-TCR, TCR-HLA and TCR-CMV co-occurrence, with a repertoire-size bias correction applied to TCR pairs. In a later analysis, false discovery rates were estimated by permuting HLA or CMV assignments 20 times. A later analysis grouped co-occurring TCRs with DBSCAN, adding TCRdist sequence similarity when clustering within HLA-allele-positive subsets. Co-occurrence clustering excluded repertoires with fewer than 30,000 or more than 120,000 public chains, plus five with anomalous nucleotide sharing. Here the immuneACCESS table is served through TCRdb, limited to in-frame sequences with V and J called. Missing clones are a known gap in these copies; in checked studies unresolved V genes cover under half, and the rest lacks a known reason. V, J and clone size derive from that table, while D and trimming were established from the DNA sequence. A total of some 110,000 clones appear in this sample, around 67% of them only once. About 4.5% of the sample is in the top ten clones.

Study-wide conclusions, independent of this receptor: Because counts were too low, seventeen rarely observed V segments, including chromosome 9 orphons, were left out of the earlier analysis of over 550 of the donors. Immune exposure information for the cohort was limited to CMV serostatus. In a later analysis, several top co-occurrence clusters were reported to appear linked to parvovirus B19, influenza, CMV and Epstein-Barr virus. Because some donors lacked HLA typing at each locus, the association tests relied only on the typed subset. It was suggested by the authors that the approach could potentially be generalized to other disease states and immunological phenotypes. The classifier was reported to diagnose cytomegalovirus status with high specificity and sensitivity in both the original cohort and the validation cohort. Most CMV-associated TCR beta chains appeared to be HLA-restricted in a later analysis, and the HLA associations seemed to be driven largely by CMV exposure. Some IMGT-functional V segments, including TRBV6-2 and TRBV6-3, could not be distinguished by the 87-base-pair reads and were therefore excluded. Linkage disequilibrium might explain the correlated functional status among segregating V segments, but an unknown experimental factor could not be ruled out. In an earlier analysis of some 640 of the donors, most TCR beta V segments were observed in productive rearrangements about 90% or about 30% of the time, broadly matching IMGT annotations. A further reported finding was that TCR beta sequences accurately predicted the HLA-A and HLA-B alleles for most subjects in the first cohort. Three of the identified cytomegalovirus-associated TCR beta chains were confirmed in vitro to be specific for cytomegalovirus antigens. V-gene and J-gene trimming of TCR beta chains was associated with a missense DCLRE1C variant in a later genetic analysis, and the association was replicated in an independent cohort. In the study, approximately 160 TCR beta chains were listed as associated with cytomegalovirus. While some public TCRs were present in many individuals, most TCR sequences turned up only very rarely across donors. In a later analysis, about 17,000 TCR beta sequences were associated with specific HLA alleles at a false discovery rate of 0.05. A cluster of highly shared sequence variants was judged likely to represent a technical artifact of the sequencing pipeline. Compared with equally common non-associated chains, HLA-associated TCR beta chains in a later analysis were more clonally expanded and had lower generation probabilities. When HLA alleles, especially DR and DQ, strongly co-occurred, TCR associations were difficult to assign to individual alleles. Sequencing depth was assumed to be roughly uniform across donors in the presence/absence analyses, though that assumption may not hold. A later analysis found that TCR association rates varied across HLA loci, with DRB1 alleles showing the most associated TCRs and HLA-C alleles the fewest. This cohort had only TCR beta chains sequenced, and the lack of alpha or paired-chain data limited which features could be detected. Compared with the 666-donor mean, donors in an Asian-associated ancestry cluster had fewer N-insertions in productive TCRs, according to a later genetic analysis.

In total, more than 500 healthy bone marrow donors made up the cohort. Cohort members were all nominally healthy when sampled, although unrecorded immune exposures were likely present. The donor tested CMV seropositive and was one of the 289 seropositive cohort members. A peripheral blood sample was provided by each donor, and peripheral blood mononuclear cells were used for TCR beta sequencing. The Qiagen DNeasy Blood Extraction Kit was used to extract genomic DNA from the blood cell samples. V loses 2 bases at its end and J loses 2 bases; junction bases beyond the gene matches: 2. The CDR3 has 14 amino acids, counting the end cysteine and phenylalanine. Left in the record is the CDR3 DNA by itself, 42 bases read in frame from the first base. The germline V gene supplies CDR1 SGHTS and CDR2 YDEGEE.

The chain was built from TRBV5-8 and TRBJ2-7, with 9 bases aligning to TRBD1. The sample taken for sequencing was PBMCs. This clonotype originated in a man aged 55 to 70 in good health and CMV-seropositive. The DNA sequence is as follows: TGTGCCAGCAGCTTCGGGACAGGGACCTACGAGCAGTACTTC. Its product reads: CASSFGTGTYEQYF. Joined to the reference TRBV5-8 and TRBJ2-7 proteins, this CDR3 gives the full variable domain: EAGVTQSPTHLIKTRGQQATLRCSPISGHTSVYWYQQALGLGLQFLLWYDEGEERNRGNFPPRFSGRQFPNYSSELNVNALELEDSALYLCASSFGTGTYEQYFGPGTRLTVT.